A single sample gave rise to the 9 T cell receptor beta chains below, sequenced in a study of T cell responses to AZD1222 COVID-19 vaccine (dated by TCRdb to the early 2020s). This sample's time point label indicates: baseline before first vaccination. The label giving this sample's treatment or condition can be read as: meningococcal conjugate vaccine given as trial control. The library was made by the immunoSEQ multiplex PCR assay. TCRdb took this table from immuneACCESS and kept in-frame rearrangements with V and J called. Such tables lack part of the clones; where checked against another copy, unresolved V genes explain under half of the gap, and the rest is unexplained. The sample profile shows 150,000 to 180,000 clones; roughly nine tenths of them were found once. 5.5% of the sample is taken by the ten largest. Sequenced material: peripheral blood, taken on day 0 of MenACWY control vaccination. All receptors come from an adult in good health.

V and J are TRBV18 and TRBJ1-5; the match to TRBD1 covers 8 bases. The V and J ends lost 3 bases and 2 bases, in that order; junction bases with no gene match: 0. Germline V CDR1 and CDR2: KGHSH, LQKENI. The CDR3 extends over 14 amino acids. The DNA of the CDR3 is TGTGCCAGCTCACCGGACAGGGGCAATCAGCCCCAGCATTTT. Amino acids: CASSPDRGNQPQHF.

This sequence joins TRBV13 and TRBJ1-1; D is uncertain. The germline V and J ends were trimmed by 2 bases and 3 bases, with 16 bases remaining between them. CDR1 PRHDT and CDR2 FYEKMQ come from the germline V gene (reference sequence). The CDR3 is made up of 16 amino acids. The CDR3 sequence: CASSLKRREKDTEAFF. Written as DNA, the CDR3 is TGTGCCAGCAGCTTAAAAAGGAGGGAAAAGGACACTGAAGCTTTCTTT. The variable domain in full, completed from reference TRBV13 and TRBJ1-1, reads AAGVIQSPRHLIKEKRETATLKCYPIPRHDTVYWYQQGPGQDPQFLISFYEKMQSDKGSIPDRFSAQQFSDYHSELNMSSLELGDSALYFCASSLKRREKDTEAFFGQGTRLTVV.

The chain couples TRBV28 to TRBJ1-2, with 9 bases lining up with TRBD1. Trimming took 4 bases from V and 4 from J; bases not matched to a gene: 4. This CDR3 has 14 amino acids. Germline-derived CDR1 and CDR2 are MDHEN and SYDVKM. The CDR3 region has the DNA TGTGCCAGCAGTTCACAGGGGGCCTTCTATGGCTACACCTTC. Amino acid sequence: CASSSQGAFYGYTF.

This clone was detected only once. This rearrangement joins TRBV6-5 to TRBJ2-7; D tentatively fits TRBD1 or TRBD2 (5 bases each). Germline lookup yields CDR1 MNHEY and CDR2 SVGAGI. The CDR3 length is 12 residues. The V and J ends lost 8 bases and 2 bases respectively, with 10 bases between them. CDR3 bases: TGTGCCAGCTCCGGGACCACCTACGAGCAGTACGTC. Translation gives CASSGTTYEQYV.

The chain joins TRBV5-1 to TRBJ2-2, with D possibly TRBD1 on 7 matching bases. Germline V gene sequence: CDR1 SGHRS, CDR2 YFSETQ. Trimming stripped 4 bases from V and 3 bases from J, with 13 bases between. The CDR3 spans 15 residues. The CDR3 nucleotides are TGCGCCAGCAGCATAACAGGGGAGGACACCGGGGAGCTGTTTTTT. Its protein product is CASSITGEDTGELFF.

This clone occurred many times. The chain links TRBV10-3 to TRBJ1-6; D perhaps matches TRBD1 (5 bases). Trimming removed 5 bases at V and 7 bases at J, with 18 bases between. Germline-derived CDR1 and CDR2 are ENHRY and SYGVKD. This CDR3 has 16 amino acids. CDR3 region: CAISKTPRQRNSPLHF. The CDR3 DNA is TGTGCCATCAGTAAGACCCCCAGACAGAGGAATTCACCCCTCCACTTT.

The V call is TRBV4-1, the J call TRBJ1-2; D uncertain. This CDR3 is 13 amino acids long. Trimming cost V 6 bases and J 1 base, with 9 bases left between them. Per the germline V gene, CDR1 is MGHRA and CDR2 is YSYEKL. The CDR3, as DNA: TGCGCCAGCAGAGAACACGTTAACTATGGCTACACCTTC. This codes for CASREHVNYGYTF.

V and J are TRBV6-5 and TRBJ1-4, with D perhaps TRBD1 (5 bases). In germline, CDR1 is MNHEY, CDR2 SVGAGI. Trimming took 5 bases from V and 7 from J, leaving 14 bases between them. This CDR3 spans 14 amino acids. In DNA form, the CDR3 reads TGTGCCAGCAGTCAACAGGCTACGGGTGAAAAACTGTTTTTT. It yields the protein CASSQQATGEKLFF.

The chain recombines TRBV28 with TRBJ1-2; possible D gene TRBD1, 5 bases. The ends were cut back, 8 bases at V and 4 bases at J, with 11 bases in the middle. CDR3 size: 12 residues. CDR1 is MDHEN and CDR2 is SYDVKM in the germline V gene. CDR3 loop: CASQSGGYGYTF. Here the CDR3 DNA reads TGTGCCAGCCAGTCTGGGGGCTATGGCTACACCTTC.